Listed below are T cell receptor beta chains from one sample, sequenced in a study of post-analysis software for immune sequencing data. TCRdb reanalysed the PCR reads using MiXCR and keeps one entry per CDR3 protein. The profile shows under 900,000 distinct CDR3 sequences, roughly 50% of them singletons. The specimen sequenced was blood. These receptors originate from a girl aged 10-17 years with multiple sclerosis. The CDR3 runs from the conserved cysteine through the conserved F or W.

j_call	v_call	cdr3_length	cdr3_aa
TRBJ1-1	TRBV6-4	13	CASSDSHRGHAFF
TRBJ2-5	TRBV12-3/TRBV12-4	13	CASSFSRQETQYF
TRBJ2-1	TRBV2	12	CARATVLNEQFF
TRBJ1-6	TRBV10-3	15	CAIRGQGARNSPLHF
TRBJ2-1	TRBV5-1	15	CASRGTSASYNEQFF
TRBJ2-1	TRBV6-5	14	CASSYGQGYNEQFF
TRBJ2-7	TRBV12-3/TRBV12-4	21	CASSPAREAGEVVRMLSEQYF
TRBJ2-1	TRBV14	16	CASSQTGTSGGAYQFF
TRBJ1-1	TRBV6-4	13	CASSLRSNTEAFF
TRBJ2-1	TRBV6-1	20	CASELIDVGVRLSSYNEQFF
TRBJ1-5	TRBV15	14	CATSRDRVGQPQHF
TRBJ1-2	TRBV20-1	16	CSAQTSPGQSNYGYTF
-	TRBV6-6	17	CASSYNSASGIPYEQYF
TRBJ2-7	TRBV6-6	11	CASSAPDEQYF
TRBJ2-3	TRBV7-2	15	CASRKPGLATDTQYF
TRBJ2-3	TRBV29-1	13	CSVARGLTDTQYF
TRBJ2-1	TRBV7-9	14	CASSPGTAYNERFF
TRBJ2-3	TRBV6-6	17	CASSYSTGGWNTDTQYF
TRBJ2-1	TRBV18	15	CASSPLTAKPNEQFF
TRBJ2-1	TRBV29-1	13	CSVASNSYNEQFF
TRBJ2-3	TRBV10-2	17	CASSESRGRTSTDTQYF
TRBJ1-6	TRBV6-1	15	CASSPASRAGSPLHF
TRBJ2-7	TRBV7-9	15	CASSLARGQGNEQYF
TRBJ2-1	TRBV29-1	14	CSVERGAPYNEQFF
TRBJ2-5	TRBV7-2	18	CASSLGLAGGPVAKTQYF
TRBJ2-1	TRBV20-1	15	CSAFSGTRGLNEQFF
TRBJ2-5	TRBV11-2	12	CASSPVGKTQYF
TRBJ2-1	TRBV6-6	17	CASTTSGGRAPYNEQFF
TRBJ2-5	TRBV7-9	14	CASSLKPTTETQYF
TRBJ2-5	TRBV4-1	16	CASSQVGIGGQETQYF
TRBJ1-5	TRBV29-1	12	CSVETGGQPQHF
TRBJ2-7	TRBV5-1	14	CASRASGSYNEQYF
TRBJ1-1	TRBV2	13	CASSKEGNTEAFF
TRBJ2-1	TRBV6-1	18	CASSRSPGAPSSYNEQFF
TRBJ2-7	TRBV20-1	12	CSARVSSYEQYF
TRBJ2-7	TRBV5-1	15	CASSLNGRRPLEQYF
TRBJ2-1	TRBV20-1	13	CSATQASYNEQFF
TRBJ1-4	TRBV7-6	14	CASSLAGFGEKLFF
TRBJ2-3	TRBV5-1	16	CASSRAGHTSTDTQYF
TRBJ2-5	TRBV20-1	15	CSAARPGLAVETQYF
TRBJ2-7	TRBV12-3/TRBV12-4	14	CASRSGRNTYEQYF
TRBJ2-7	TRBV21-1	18	CASSKLCRDLTLYYEQYF
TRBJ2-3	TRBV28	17	CASSLFRLADDTDTQYF
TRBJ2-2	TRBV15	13	CATSRSSQGELFF
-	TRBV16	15	CASSQGTGRRETQYF
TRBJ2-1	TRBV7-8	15	CASSPGPIRHNEQFF
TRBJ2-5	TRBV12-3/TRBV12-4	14	CASRGQGQIGEQYF
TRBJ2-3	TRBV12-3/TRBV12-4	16	CASRPPGTASTDTQYF
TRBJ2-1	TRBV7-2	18	CASSLRLAGGAAYNEQFF
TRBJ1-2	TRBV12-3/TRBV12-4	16	CASSSEILSINYGYTF
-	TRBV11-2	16	CASKSMTGQSPYEQYF
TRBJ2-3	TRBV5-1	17	CASSSNRASGYTDTQYF
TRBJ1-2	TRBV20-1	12	CSPNRGHYGYTF
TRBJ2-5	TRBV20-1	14	CSATTRTTQETQYF
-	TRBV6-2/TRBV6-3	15	CASSPGTSGGKTQYF
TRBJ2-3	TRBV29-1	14	CSVDPPGGGGTQYF
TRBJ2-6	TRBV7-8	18	CASSLAGGGISGANVLTF
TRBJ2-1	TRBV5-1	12	CASSLEGYEQFF